These 6 T cell receptor beta chains share one sample of origin, sequenced in a study of early T cells in non-severe SARS-CoV-2 infection (TCRdb year 2021). Library preparation was by 5' RACE. Instrument used: NextSeq 500. TCRdb ran its own pipeline on the public reads, namely fastp trimming at Q25 and MiXCR clone calling, and kept in-frame beta chains. When rows share a CDR3 protein, they turn into one entry using the most common DNA and genes. The sample table holds tens of thousands of distinct CDR3 sequences, of which 13% were seen once. The ten biggest clones cover about 7.7% of the sample. Sequencing was carried out using whole blood. The receptors were sampled from an adult who was a healthcare worker with PCR-confirmed SARS-CoV-2 infection or an uninfected control (not recorded which).

At least ten counts were recorded for this clonotype. The chain employs TRBV7-9 and TRBJ1-5, with D unresolved. V was pared by 5 bases and J by 1 base, with 15 bases between. Germline V gives CDR1 SEHNR, CDR2 FQNEAQ (reference sequence). The CDR3 sequence is 16 residues long. CDR3 coding DNA: TGTGCCAGCAGCCCCCTGGGAGGGATGAGCAATCAGCCCCAGCATTTT. Residues: CASSPLGGMSNQPQHF.

This clonotype was counted many times. CDR3: CASSKVYRVYYQPQHF. The DNA for the CDR3 is TGTGCCAGCAGCAAAGTTTACAGGGTTTATTATCAGCCCCAGCATTTT. This chain joins TRBV21-1 and TRBJ1-5; TRBD1 is taken as the D call from the table, unchecked against the DNA. TRBV21-1 is classified as a pseudogene. This CDR3 contains 16 residues.

This clonotype has more than one count but fewer than ten. The chain carries TRBV6-6 and TRBJ2-7, with a weak D call TRBD1 (6 bases). This CDR3 is built from 13 residues. Germline V gene lookup returns CDR1 MNHNY and CDR2 SVGAGI (reference sequence). Trimming pared 4 bases from V and 6 bases from J, leaving 13 bases between. Here the CDR3 DNA reads TGTGCCAGCAGTTTCGCAGGGGCAACCGAGCAGTACTTC. It codes for CASSFAGATEQYF.

V is TRBV28 and J is TRBJ2-7; tentative D call: TRBD1 (6 bases). CDR1 and CDR2 from the germline V gene are MDHEN and SYDVKM. The CDR3 is 15 amino acids. V was trimmed by 3 bases and J by 2 bases, leaving 14 bases between them. This chain's CDR3 is CASSFLWTVTYEQYF. In DNA, the CDR3 is TGTGCCAGCAGTTTCCTCTGGACAGTAACCTACGAGCAGTACTTC.

This clonotype was seen a handful of times. The CDR3 reads CASSSETGAHTEAFF. The CDR3 DNA sequence: TGCGCCAGCAGCTCGGAGACAGGGGCTCACACTGAAGCTTTCTTT. The chain joins TRBV5-1 to TRBJ1-1; 8 bases agree with TRBD1. V lost 3 bases to trimming and J lost 3 bases; unmatched junction nucleotides: 7. The CDR3 is 15 residues long. CDR1 and CDR2 (germline): SGHRS, YFSETQ.

This clonotype was detected many times. V is TRBV20-1 and J is TRBJ1-6; D unclear. V was pared by 1 base and J by 0 bases, with 10 bases between. CDR1 and CDR2 from the germline V gene are DFQATT and SNEGSKA (reference sequence). The CDR3 consists of 16 residues. This CDR3 reads CSARVDRGSYNSPLHF. The CDR3 coding sequence is TGCAGTGCTAGAGTCGACCGGGGCTCCTATAATTCACCCCTCCACTTT.